This T cell receptor beta chain derives from a study of OX40 agonist ivuxolimab in advanced cancers. For the study at large: Allowance was made for prior anti-PD-1, anti-PD-L1 or anti-CTLA-4 therapy, and 35% to 40% had some. General observations from the study: Blood T cells, both CD4+ and CD8+, expanded clonally by week 6 at 0.1 to 3.0 mg/kg. Average numbers of expanded clones were greater in CD8+ T cells than in CD4+.

Peripheral blood came from all dose cohorts at three timepoints. Germline trimming cut 6 bases from V and 5 bases from J; bases unmatched to any gene: 5. The CDR3 is 14 residues long. The V gene's germline CDR1 is MNHEY and CDR2 SMNVEV (reference sequence). The table lists this clone with a count of one. What it binds is not known. Clones were sequenced by immunoSEQ multiplex PCR, and TCRdb holds only the in-frame ones, with some missing. The sample includes fewer than 45,000 clones, roughly 91% of them seen just once. This receptor was obtained from an adult with an advanced solid tumor such as melanoma, head and neck, liver or kidney cancer. Sequenced material: CD4+ or CD8+ T cells sorted from blood, taken in a trial of the OX40 agonist ivuxolimab. This chain joins TRBV27 and TRBJ1-1, with 11 bases matching TRBD1. CDR3 coding DNA: TGTGCCAGCAGGGGGACAGGGGGACGGACTGAAGCTTTCTTT. Protein sequence: CASRGTGGRTEAFF.